The 3 T cell receptor beta chains in this list originate from one sample, sequenced in a study of shared clonotypes between healthy human individuals. Terminally differentiated effector memory CD45RA+ cells were excluded from the naive CD8 cells, which were CD45RO-negative and positively selected for CCR7. Assay: immunoSEQ multiplex PCR; the TCRdb copy retains only in-frame clones and omits some. The sample yields a few million clones, 93% seen once. The sample consisted of naive CD8+ T cells from PBMCs. The receptors shown here come from a man between 18 and 35 years old in good health. Some clones in this sample may be carry-over from other donors' samples.

The chain couples TRBV29-1 to TRBJ2-7; 9 bases fit TRBD1. The germline CDR1 and CDR2 sequences are SQVTM and ANQGSEA. The CDR3 spans 13 residues. Unmatched junction bases numbered 12, after V lost 4 bases and J lost 11 bases. This CDR3 is CSVVGTGLDQKYF. The CDR3 DNA is TGCAGCGTTGTCGGGACAGGGCTAGATCAGAAGTACTTC.

The chain is built from TRBV5-6 and TRBJ1-6, with TRBD1 identical over 9 bases. After removal of 4 bases from V and 0 bases from J, the junction contained 2 bases not matched to a gene. This CDR3 has 16 amino acids. Germline CDR1 is SGHDT and CDR2 is YYEEEE. The CDR3: CASSGTGSSYNSPLHF. CDR3 bases: TGTGCCAGCAGCGGGACAGGGAGCTCCTATAATTCACCCCTCCACTTT.

This clone was seen just once. The rearrangement links TRBV9 to TRBJ2-5, with D perhaps TRBD1 (7 bases). Germline values: CDR1 SGDLS, CDR2 YYNGEE. Trimming cost V 0 bases and J 4 bases, with 16 bases left between them. This CDR3 is 16 amino acids long. CDR3 sequence: CASSVDGGGPTETQYF. The CDR3 coding sequence is TGTGCCAGCAGCGTAGATGGAGGGGGCCCCACAGAGACCCAGTACTTC.